This section outlines one T cell receptor (beta chain) sequence together with its context. Its cognate antigen is unknown. These data are taken from a study of T cells in localized non-small cell lung cancer. The table came from immunoSEQ multiplex PCR; TCRdb's copy has only in-frame clones and leaves some out. The sample includes fewer than 45,000 clones, over 70% of them seen just once. This CDR3 spans 13 amino acids. With 4 bases removed from V and 7 bases from J, the gap between germline ends came to 8 bases. Per the germline V gene, CDR1 is SGHVS and CDR2 is FNYEAQ. Study-wide results and caveats: Among the tissues sampled, uninvolved adjacent lung had the highest T cell clonality, above tumor.

The chain joins TRBV7-6 to TRBJ1-6, with D possibly matching TRBD1 (6 bases). This sequence originates from a male donor at least 60 years old with stage III squamous cell lung carcinoma. This specimen was peripheral blood, taken before any cancer treatment. The CDR3 is CASSSTGNSPLHF. The CDR3 coding sequence is TGTGCCAGCAGCTCTACAGGGAATTCACCCCTCCACTTT.